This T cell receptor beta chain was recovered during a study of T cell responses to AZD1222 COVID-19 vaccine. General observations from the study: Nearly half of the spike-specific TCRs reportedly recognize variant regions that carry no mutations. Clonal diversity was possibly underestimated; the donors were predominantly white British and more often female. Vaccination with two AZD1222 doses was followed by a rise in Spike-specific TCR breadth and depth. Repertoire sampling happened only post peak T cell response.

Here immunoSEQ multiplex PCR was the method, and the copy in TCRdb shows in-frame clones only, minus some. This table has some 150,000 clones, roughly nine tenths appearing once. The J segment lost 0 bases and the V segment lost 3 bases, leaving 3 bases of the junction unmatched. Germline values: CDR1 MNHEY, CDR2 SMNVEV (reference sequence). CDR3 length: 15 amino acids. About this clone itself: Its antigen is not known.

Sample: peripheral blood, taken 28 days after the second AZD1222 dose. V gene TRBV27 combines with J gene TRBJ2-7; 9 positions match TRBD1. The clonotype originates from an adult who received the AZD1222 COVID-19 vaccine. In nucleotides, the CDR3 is TGTGCCAGCAGTTTCTACAGGGGGCTCTCCTACGAGCAGTACTTC. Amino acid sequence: CASSFYRGLSYEQYF.